This T cell receptor beta chain appears in the sequencing data of a study of CD8+ T cells in alopecia areata. Points from the study as a whole: Lesional scalp, especially alopecia totalis/universalis, showed higher clonality than normal scalp. During tofacitinib treatment, many expanded lesional clones remained in scalp and blood.

Notes on this clone: Its target is not known.

Sequencing relied on a cDNA template that was reverse transcribed from extracted RNA. The data were produced by immunoSEQ multiplex PCR, yet TCRdb's version contains in-frame clones alone and is incomplete. The repertoire has over 150,000 clones, 60% of them found once; the top ten carry about 0.65%. Trimming pared 1 base from V and 9 bases from J, leaving 14 bases between. Germline lookup yields CDR1 SGHDT and CDR2 YYEEEE. The CDR3 runs 14 residues. Treatment defined: oral pan-JAK inhibitor, 5-10 mg twice daily. The sequenced sample was CD4+ T cells sorted from blood, obtained at week 4, from a patient treated with tofacitinib. The chain couples TRBV5-6 to TRBJ2-4; the D gene is possibly TRBD1 (5 bases). The sequence was collected from a human donor with alopecia areata. CDR3 sequence: CASSLPRTRAIQYF. The DNA for the CDR3 is TGTGCCAGCAGCTTGCCTAGGACACGGGCCATTCAGTACTTC.